Following are 6 T cell receptor beta chains from one sample sequenced in a study of shared clonotypes between healthy human individuals. Sequencing was performed with immunoSEQ multiplex PCR; in TCRdb, only in-frame clones are kept and a portion is missing. There are millions of clones in the sample; approximately 95% occur only once, and 0.39% lies in the top ten. The source material was naive CD4+ T cells from PBMCs. Subset of the sample: CD45RA+ positively selected. The origin of the receptors is a man between 18 and 29 years old in good health. Some clones in this sample may be carry-over from other donors' samples.

This clone is a singleton in its sample. The V call is TRBV11-2, the J call TRBJ2-3; 10 bases match TRBD2. This CDR3 is built from 17 residues. The V and J ends lost 6 bases and 5 bases, in that order; junction bases with no gene match: 14. CDR1 and CDR2 (germline): SGHAT, FQNNGV. The CDR3 nucleotides are TGTGCCAGCAGTTCCACCAGCGGGAGGGCCCTCGGAGATACGCAGTATTTT. Its translation: CASSSTSGRALGDTQYF. The whole variable domain, filled in from reference TRBV11-2 and TRBJ2-3, reads EAGVAQSPRYKIIEKRQSVAFWCNPISGHATLYWYQQILGQGPKLLIQFQNNGVVDDSQLPKDRFSAERLKGVDSTLKIQPAKLEDSAVYLCASSSTSGRALGDTQYFGPGTRLTVL.

J is TRBJ2-1 and V is TRBV5-6; D gene ambiguous. CDR3 length: 13 amino acids. The V end lost 7 bases, the J end lost 4 bases, and 12 bases lay between the germline ends. Germline CDR1 is SGHDT and CDR2 is YYEEEE. CDR3 in DNA: TGTGCCAGCTACCCCAGGTCTTACAATGAGCAGTTCTTC. This translates into CASYPRSYNEQFF.

The gene calls are TRBV5-4 and TRBJ2-7; 13 bases fit TRBD2. The ends lost 4 bases at V and 5 bases at J; junction bases unmatched: 9. This CDR3 comprises 16 residues. Germline V gene data show CDR1 as SGHNT and CDR2 as YYREEE (reference sequence). CDR3 bases: TGTGCCAGCAGCCGAAGACTAGCGGGAGGTTTCGACGAGCAGTACTTC. It yields the protein CASSRRLAGGFDEQYF.

V gene TRBV7-2 combines with J gene TRBJ2-4; D is perhaps TRBD1 (6 bases). Trimming cost V 5 bases and J 2 bases, with 19 bases left between them. The CDR3 runs to 17 residues. CDR1 and CDR2 (germline): SGHTA, FQGNSA. The CDR3 loop reads CASSPLAGQPSKNIQYF. The CDR3 DNA is TGTGCCAGCAGCCCTCTCGCCGGACAGCCCTCCAAAAACATTCAGTACTTC. Full variable domain (remainder filled in from reference TRBV7-2 and TRBJ2-4): GAGVSQSPSNKVTEKGKDVELRCDPISGHTALYWYRQSLGQGLEFLIYFQGNSAPDKSGLPSDRFSAERTGGSVSTLTIQRTQQEDSAVYLCASSPLAGQPSKNIQYFGAGTRLSVL.

The chain has TRBV5-6 and TRBJ1-5, with D possibly being TRBD1 (6 bases). The CDR3 length is 18 residues. Germline assignment: CDR1 SGHDT and CDR2 YYEEEE. Trimming took 4 bases from V and 3 from J, leaving 23 bases between them. The CDR3 protein is CASSQINLPGHLNQPQHF. The CDR3 nucleotides are TGTGCCAGCAGCCAAATAAACCTTCCGGGACACCTCAATCAGCCCCAGCATTTT.

The chain links TRBV18 to TRBJ2-5; a possible D gene is TRBD1 (6 bases). The CDR3 is made up of 19 amino acids. Germline loops: CDR1 KGHSH, CDR2 LQKENI. Trimming removed 3 bases at V and 4 bases at J, with 27 bases between. The CDR3: CASSPTQGRRLEEGETQYF. The CDR3, as DNA: TGTGCCAGCTCACCCACACAGGGTCGACGATTGGAAGAAGGAGAGACCCAGTACTTC.